These T cell receptor beta chains were read from a single sample in a study of CD8+ T cells in alopecia areata. TCRdb's copy holds only in-frame clones and misses some; the assay was immunoSEQ multiplex PCR. Of 90,000 to 130,000 clones in the sample, 55% to 70% are singletons; the top ten hold around a quarter. The specimen sequenced was NKG2D-low CD8+ T cells sorted from blood. These receptor sequences come from a human donor with alopecia areata. Both conserved end residues are part of each CDR3. Each record gives: D gene, J gene, clone size, V gene, CDR3 protein, CDR3 DNA. A D gene is named only where the DNA matches it firmly. Clone size is not always given. Where it is, it says once, few, many or a class for expanded clones.

D: .
J: TRBJ1-1
size: once
V: TRBV15
CDR3: CATSRALGANTEAFF
DNA: TGTGCCACCAGCAGAGCCCTCGGGGCAAACACTGAAGCTTTCTTT

D: .
J: TRBJ2-1
size: .
V: TRBV5-1
CDR3: CASSKTWSSYNEQFF
DNA: TGCGCCAGCAGCAAGACCTGGAGCTCCTACAATGAGCAGTTCTTC

D: TRBD1
J: TRBJ2-7
size: .
V: TRBV29-1
CDR3: CSVVIPGQGTPFPYEQYF
DNA: TGCAGCGTTGTAATACCGGGACAGGGAACCCCCTTCCCCTACGAGCAGTACTTC

D: .
J: TRBJ1-1
size: few
V: TRBV7-9
CDR3: CASIQQYEAFF
DNA: TGTGCCAGCATACAACAGTATGAAGCTTTCTTT

D: TRBD2
J: TRBJ2-5
size: once
V: TRBV2
CDR3: CASRGPGLAGLYQETQYF
DNA: TGTGCCAGCAGAGGACCGGGACTAGCGGGACTATACCAAGAGACCCAGTACTTC

D: TRBD2
J: TRBJ2-7
size: .
V: TRBV28
CDR3: CASSPLAGGPDEQYF
DNA: TGTGCCAGCAGCCCCTTAGCGGGAGGGCCTGACGAGCAGTACTTC

D: .
J: TRBJ1-2
size: .
V: TRBV19
CDR3: CASSIGAGGYTF
DNA: TGTGCCAGTAGTATAGGCGCGGGCGGCTACACCTTC

D: .
J: TRBJ1-1
size: .
V: TRBV11-2
CDR3: CASSLGSEAFF
DNA: TGTGCCAGCAGCTTAGGGAGCGAAGCTTTCTTT

D: .
J: TRBJ2-1
size: few
V: TRBV23-1
CDR3: CASSQSGSYNEQFF
DNA: TGCGCCAGCAGTCAATCTGGCAGCTACAATGAGCAGTTCTTC

D: .
J: TRBJ1-2
size: .
V: TRBV9
CDR3: CASRSTGNDGYTF
DNA: TGTGCCAGCAGAAGCACAGGGAACGACGGCTACACCTTC

D: .
J: TRBJ1-1
size: .
V: TRBV6-5
CDR3: CASSDGFRKEAFF
DNA: TGTGCCAGCAGTGACGGTTTTCGGAAAGAAGCTTTCTTT

D: .
J: TRBJ2-3
size: .
V: TRBV11-2
CDR3: CASSLGRGTDTQYF
DNA: TGTGCCAGCAGCCTAGGACGGGGCACAGATACGCAGTATTTT

D: .
J: TRBJ2-7
size: few
V: TRBV4-1
CDR3: CASSQDRQGGYYEQYF
DNA: TGCGCCAGCAGCCAAGATCGACAGGGAGGGTACTACGAGCAGTACTTC

D: .
J: TRBJ1-4
size: .
V: TRBV5-4
CDR3: CAWGSQGKLFF
DNA: TGTGCCTGGGGGAGCCAGGGAAAACTGTTTTTT

D: .
J: TRBJ2-3
size: .
V: TRBV29-1
CDR3: CSVVSLDTQYF
DNA: TGCAGCGTTGTTTCCTTAGATACGCAGTATTTT

D: .
J: TRBJ1-2
size: once
V: TRBV6-6
CDR3: CATQNSYGYTF
DNA: TGTGCCACCCAGAACAGCTATGGCTACACCTTC

D: .
J: TRBJ1-2
size: .
V: TRBV7-9
CDR3: CASSFSESRGGYTF
DNA: TGTGCCAGCAGCTTTAGTGAGTCGCGGGGTGGCTACACCTTC

D: TRBD2
J: TRBJ2-1
size: .
V: TRBV5-4
CDR3: CASSPSVGTSEYNEQFF
DNA: TGTGCCAGCAGCCCATCCGTGGGGACTAGCGAGTACAATGAGCAGTTCTTC

D: TRBD1
J: TRBJ1-1
size: few
V: TRBV7-9
CDR3: CASSGNGRGFTEAFF
DNA: TGTGCCAGCAGTGGGAATGGCAGGGGGTTCACTGAAGCTTTCTTT

D: .
J: TRBJ2-5
size: few
V: TRBV14
CDR3: CASSQVRDQETQYF
DNA: TGTGCCAGCAGCCAAGTCCGGGACCAGGAGACCCAGTACTTC

D: .
J: TRBJ1-2
size: .
V: TRBV9
CDR3: CASSGGGGNYGYTF
DNA: TGTGCCAGCAGCGGAGGAGGGGGGAACTATGGCTACACCTTC

D: .
J: TRBJ2-3
size: .
V: TRBV7-3
CDR3: CASGPSTDTQYF
DNA: TGTGCCAGCGGTCCTAGCACAGATACGCAGTATTTT

D: .
J: TRBJ2-2
size: .
V: TRBV15
CDR3: CATSRARGPTGELFF
DNA: TGTGCCACCAGCAGAGCCAGGGGCCCCACCGGGGAGCTGTTTTTT

D: .
J: TRBJ2-5
size: .
V: TRBV6-5
CDR3: CASSYRPLQRETQYF
DNA: TGTGCCAGCAGTTACCGACCGTTACAGCGGGAGACCCAGTACTTC

D: .
J: TRBJ2-5
size: few
V: TRBV28
CDR3: CASSVSGPQETQYF
DNA: TGTGCCAGCAGTGTAAGCGGCCCGCAAGAGACCCAGTACTTC